This T cell receptor beta chain was sequenced for a study of cytomegalovirus exposure and HLA in healthy donors. Study information: Unique TCR beta sequences numbering approximately 100 million came from about 179 million T cells in an earlier analysis. An early data release held 79 million or so unique TCRs from HLA-typed donors. Overall study findings and caveats: In a later analysis, DRB1 alleles had the most associated TCRs; HLA-C alleles the fewest. Per published reports, the classifier diagnosed cytomegalovirus status with high specificity and sensitivity.

The PCR contained 60 Vbeta and 13 Jbeta primers. The repertoire was sequenced with immunoSEQ multiplex PCR; TCRdb's copy has only in-frame clones and lacks some. The data contain roughly 160,000 clones, around 72% of them singletons. Trimming took 4 bases from V and 10 from J; bases not matched to a gene: 10. Germline lookup yields CDR1 LGHNT and CDR2 FRNRAP. The CDR3 covers 16 residues. With regard to this clone: Its matching antigen is unknown.

The gene calls are TRBV12-5 and TRBJ2-1, with 13 bases matching TRBD2. The TCR comes from a woman in her forties or fifties in good health and CMV-seropositive. Sequencing input: PBMCs. The CDR3 DNA sequence: TGTGCTAGTGGTTCCCGACTAGCGGGGGGACCGGGGGAGCAGTTCTTC. Protein: CASGSRLAGGPGEQFF.